This record covers a single T cell receptor (beta chain). What it recognizes is unknown. Quantitative molecular-barcoded 5'-RACE generated the TCR beta libraries. One entry per CDR3 protein, called by TCRdb with MiXCR from the 5' RACE reads. The sample yields hundreds of thousands of distinct CDR3 sequences, more than 9.5% seen once. The data are from a study of CD8 T cells in ankylosing spondylitis. Trimming took off 6 bases at V and 14 bases at J, with 17 bases between the two ends. Germline-derived CDR1 and CDR2 are MNHNS and SASEGT. The CDR3 consists of 13 residues. The study, taken as a whole, reports: There was a TCR beta motif, made of 7 to 9 highly homologous variants, that appeared characteristic of ankylosing spondylitis blood. In ankylosing spondylitis patients, matched synovial fluid reportedly showed significant enrichment of disease-linked clones.

This TCR was recovered from a male donor with ankylosing spondylitis. The V gene is TRBV6-1, the J gene TRBJ1-6; a possible D gene is TRBD1 (5 bases). The sequencing input was blood, either unsorted or a sorted T cell fraction (not recorded which). CDR3 amino acids: CASRNEGFEALHF. The DNA for the CDR3 is TGTGCCAGCAGAAACGAGGGGTTTGAGGCCCTCCACTTT.